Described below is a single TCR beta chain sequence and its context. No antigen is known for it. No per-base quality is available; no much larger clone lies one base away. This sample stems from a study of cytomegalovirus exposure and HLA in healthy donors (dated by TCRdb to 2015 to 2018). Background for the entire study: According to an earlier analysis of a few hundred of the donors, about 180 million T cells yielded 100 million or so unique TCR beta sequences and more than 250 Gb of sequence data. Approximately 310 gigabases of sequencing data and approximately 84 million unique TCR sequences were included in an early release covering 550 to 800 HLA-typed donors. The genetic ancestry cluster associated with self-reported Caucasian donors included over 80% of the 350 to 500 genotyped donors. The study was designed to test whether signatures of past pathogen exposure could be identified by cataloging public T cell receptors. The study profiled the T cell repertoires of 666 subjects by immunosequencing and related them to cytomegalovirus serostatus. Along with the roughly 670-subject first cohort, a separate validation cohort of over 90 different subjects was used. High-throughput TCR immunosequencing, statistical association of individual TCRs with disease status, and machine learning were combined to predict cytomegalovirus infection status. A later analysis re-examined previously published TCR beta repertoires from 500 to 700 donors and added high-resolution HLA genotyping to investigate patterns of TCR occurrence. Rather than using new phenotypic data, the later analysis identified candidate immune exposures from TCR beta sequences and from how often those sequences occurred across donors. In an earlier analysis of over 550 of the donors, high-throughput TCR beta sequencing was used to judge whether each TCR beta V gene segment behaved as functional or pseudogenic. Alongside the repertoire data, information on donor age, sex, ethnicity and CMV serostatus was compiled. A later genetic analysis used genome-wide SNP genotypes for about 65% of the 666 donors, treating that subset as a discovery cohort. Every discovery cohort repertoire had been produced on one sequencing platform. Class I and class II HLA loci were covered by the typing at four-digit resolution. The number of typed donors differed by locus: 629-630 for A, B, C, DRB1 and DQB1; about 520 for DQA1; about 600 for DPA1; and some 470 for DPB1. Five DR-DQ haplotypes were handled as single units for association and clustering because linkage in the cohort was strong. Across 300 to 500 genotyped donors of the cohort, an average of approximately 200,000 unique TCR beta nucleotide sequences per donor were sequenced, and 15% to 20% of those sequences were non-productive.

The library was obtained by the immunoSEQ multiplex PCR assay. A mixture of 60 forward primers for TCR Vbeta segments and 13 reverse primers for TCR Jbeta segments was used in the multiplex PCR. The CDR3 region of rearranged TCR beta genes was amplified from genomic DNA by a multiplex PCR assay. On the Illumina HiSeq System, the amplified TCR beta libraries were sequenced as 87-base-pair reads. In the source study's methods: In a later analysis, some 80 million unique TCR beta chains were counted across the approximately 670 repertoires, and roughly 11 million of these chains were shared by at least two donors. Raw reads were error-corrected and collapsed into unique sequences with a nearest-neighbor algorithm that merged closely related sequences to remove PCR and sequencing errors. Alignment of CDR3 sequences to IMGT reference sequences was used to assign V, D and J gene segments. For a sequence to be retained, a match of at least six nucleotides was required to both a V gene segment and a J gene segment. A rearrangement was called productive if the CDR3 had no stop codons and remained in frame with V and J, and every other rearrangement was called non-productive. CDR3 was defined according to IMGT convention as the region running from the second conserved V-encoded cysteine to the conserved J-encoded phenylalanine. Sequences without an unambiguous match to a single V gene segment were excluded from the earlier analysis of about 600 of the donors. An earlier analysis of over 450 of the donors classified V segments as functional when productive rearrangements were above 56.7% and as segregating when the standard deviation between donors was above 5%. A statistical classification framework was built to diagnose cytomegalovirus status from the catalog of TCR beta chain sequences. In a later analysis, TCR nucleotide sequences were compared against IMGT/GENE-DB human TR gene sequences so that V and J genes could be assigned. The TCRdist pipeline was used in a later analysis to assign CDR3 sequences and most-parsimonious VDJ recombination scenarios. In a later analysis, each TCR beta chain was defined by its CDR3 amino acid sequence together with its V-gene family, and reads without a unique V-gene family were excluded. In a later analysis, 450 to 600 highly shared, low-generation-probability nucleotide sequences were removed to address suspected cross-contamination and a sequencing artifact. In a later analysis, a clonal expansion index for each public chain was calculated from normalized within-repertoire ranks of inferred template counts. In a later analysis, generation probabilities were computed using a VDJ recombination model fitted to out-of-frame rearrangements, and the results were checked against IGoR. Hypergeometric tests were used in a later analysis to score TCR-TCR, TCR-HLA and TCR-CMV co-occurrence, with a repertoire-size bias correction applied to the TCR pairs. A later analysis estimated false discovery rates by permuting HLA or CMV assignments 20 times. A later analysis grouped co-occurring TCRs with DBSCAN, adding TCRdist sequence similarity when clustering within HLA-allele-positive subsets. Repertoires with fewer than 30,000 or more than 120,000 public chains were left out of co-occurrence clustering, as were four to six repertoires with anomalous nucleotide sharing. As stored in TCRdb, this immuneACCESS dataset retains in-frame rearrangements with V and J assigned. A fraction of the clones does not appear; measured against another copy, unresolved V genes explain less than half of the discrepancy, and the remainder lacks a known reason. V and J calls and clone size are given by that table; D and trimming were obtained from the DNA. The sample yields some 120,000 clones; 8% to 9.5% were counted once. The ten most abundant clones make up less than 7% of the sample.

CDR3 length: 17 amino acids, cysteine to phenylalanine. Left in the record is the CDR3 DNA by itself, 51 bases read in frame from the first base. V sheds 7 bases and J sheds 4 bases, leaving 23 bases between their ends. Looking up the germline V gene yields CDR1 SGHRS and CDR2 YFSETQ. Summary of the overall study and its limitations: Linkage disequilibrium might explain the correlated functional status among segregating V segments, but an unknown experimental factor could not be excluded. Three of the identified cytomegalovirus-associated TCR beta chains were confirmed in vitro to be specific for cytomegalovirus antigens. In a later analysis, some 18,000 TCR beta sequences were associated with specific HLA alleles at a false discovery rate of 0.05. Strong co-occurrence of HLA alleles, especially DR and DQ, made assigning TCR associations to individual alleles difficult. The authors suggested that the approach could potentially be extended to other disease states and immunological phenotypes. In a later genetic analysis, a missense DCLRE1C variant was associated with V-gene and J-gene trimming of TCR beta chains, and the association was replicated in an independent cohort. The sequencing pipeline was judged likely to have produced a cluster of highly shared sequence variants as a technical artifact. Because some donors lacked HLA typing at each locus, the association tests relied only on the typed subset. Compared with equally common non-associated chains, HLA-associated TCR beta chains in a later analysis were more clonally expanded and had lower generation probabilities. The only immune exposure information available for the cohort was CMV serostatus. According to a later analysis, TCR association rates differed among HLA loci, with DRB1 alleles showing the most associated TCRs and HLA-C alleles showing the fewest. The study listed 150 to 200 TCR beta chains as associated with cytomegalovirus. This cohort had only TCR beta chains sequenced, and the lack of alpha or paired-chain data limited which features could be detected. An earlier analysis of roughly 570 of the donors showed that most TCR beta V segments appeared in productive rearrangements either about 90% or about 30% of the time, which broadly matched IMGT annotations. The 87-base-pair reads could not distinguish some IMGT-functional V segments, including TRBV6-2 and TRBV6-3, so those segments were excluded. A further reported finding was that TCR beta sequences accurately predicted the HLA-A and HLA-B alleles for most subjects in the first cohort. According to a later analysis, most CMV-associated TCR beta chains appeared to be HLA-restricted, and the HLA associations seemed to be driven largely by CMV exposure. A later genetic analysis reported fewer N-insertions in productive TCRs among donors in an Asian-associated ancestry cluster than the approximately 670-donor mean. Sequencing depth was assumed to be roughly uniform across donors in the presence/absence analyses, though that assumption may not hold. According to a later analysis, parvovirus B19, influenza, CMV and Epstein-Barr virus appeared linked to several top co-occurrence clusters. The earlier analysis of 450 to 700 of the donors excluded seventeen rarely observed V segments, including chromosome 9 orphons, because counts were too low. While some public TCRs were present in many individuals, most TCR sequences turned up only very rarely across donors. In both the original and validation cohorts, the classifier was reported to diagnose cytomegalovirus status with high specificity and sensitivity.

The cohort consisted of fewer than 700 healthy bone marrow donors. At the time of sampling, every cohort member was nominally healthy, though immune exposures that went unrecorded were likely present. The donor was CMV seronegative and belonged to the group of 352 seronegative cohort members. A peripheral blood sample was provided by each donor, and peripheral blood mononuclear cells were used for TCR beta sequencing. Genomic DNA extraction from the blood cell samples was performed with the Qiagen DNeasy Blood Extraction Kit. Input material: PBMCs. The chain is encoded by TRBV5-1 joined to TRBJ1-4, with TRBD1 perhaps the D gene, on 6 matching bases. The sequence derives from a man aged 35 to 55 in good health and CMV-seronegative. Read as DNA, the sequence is TGCGCCAGCTCGCACAAGCAGGGGCCTGAAGGTAATGAAAAACTGTTTTTT. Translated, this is CASSHKQGPEGNEKLFF.